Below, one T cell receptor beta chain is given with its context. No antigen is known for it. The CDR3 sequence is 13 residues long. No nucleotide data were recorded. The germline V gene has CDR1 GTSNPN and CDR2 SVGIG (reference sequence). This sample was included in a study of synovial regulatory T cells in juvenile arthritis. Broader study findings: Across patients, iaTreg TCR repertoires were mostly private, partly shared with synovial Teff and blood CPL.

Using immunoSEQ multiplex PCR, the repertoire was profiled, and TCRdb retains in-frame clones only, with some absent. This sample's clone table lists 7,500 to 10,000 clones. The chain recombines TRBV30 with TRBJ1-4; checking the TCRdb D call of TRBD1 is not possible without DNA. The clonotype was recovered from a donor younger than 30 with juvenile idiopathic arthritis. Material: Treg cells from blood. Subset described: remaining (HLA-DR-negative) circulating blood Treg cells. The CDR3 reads CAWSPGSHEKLFF.